This T cell receptor (beta chain) was documented in a study of shared clonotypes between healthy human individuals. Each subset's genomic DNA was split evenly across several immunoSEQ plates. Measured with immunoSEQ multiplex PCR; TCRdb has only the in-frame clones, and not every one. The data show about 590,000 clones, around 95% seen once. Study-level points and caveats: A generally larger estimated richness was seen in naive subsets than in memory subsets. Clonotype sharing among donors likely depends on sequencing depth.

CD45RO negativity and positive selection for CCR7 defined naive CD8 cells, a population that excluded terminally differentiated effector memory CD45RA+ cells. Everyone who donated was a Caucasian adult who lived in Nashville, Tennessee. Worth noting for this clone: Its matching antigen is unknown.

V lost 4 bases and J lost 8, with 23 bases in between. Germline loops: CDR1 MDHEN, CDR2 SYDVKM. This CDR3 has 16 residues. The origin of this receptor is a woman under 40 in good health. The J gene is TRBJ1-1, the V gene TRBV28; TRBD1 is a possible D gene (6 bases). Sequencing was performed on naive CD8+ T cells sorted from blood. The CDR3 protein is CASSSSLQGGVGEAFF. Here the CDR3 DNA reads TGTGCCAGCAGTTCCTCATTACAGGGAGGGGTGGGGGAAGCTTTCTTT.